These 30 T cell receptor beta chains were all obtained from the same sample, sequenced in a study of blood T cell repertoires in COVID-19. The table came from immunoSEQ multiplex PCR; TCRdb's copy has only in-frame clones and leaves some out. The table records 100,000 to 150,000 clones, about 86% of them present only once. Sequenced input: PBMCs or T cells enriched from blood (not recorded which). The receptors were sampled from a man in his forties or fifties with acute COVID-19.

V is TRBV6-2 or TRBV6-3 and J is TRBJ1-2, with 8 bases identical to TRBD1. V lost 5 bases, J lost 6 bases, and 5 bases stayed unmatched. This CDR3 has 13 amino acids. Per germline, CDR1 MNHEY and CDR2 SVGEGT. DNA for the CDR3: TGTGCCAGCAGTGGACAGGGTGGAAATGGCTACACCTTC. Translated: CASSGQGGNGYTF.

The chain uses TRBV12-3 or TRBV12-4 and TRBJ2-1; the D gene is possibly TRBD2 (6 bases). Trimming took 5 bases from V and 8 from J, leaving 10 bases between them. The CDR3 contains 12 residues. For the CDR3, the DNA is TGTGCCAGCAGTCCGCCGGGGGATGAGCAGTTCTTC. Translating it yields CASSPPGDEQFF.

About this clone itself: Other DNA sequences in the same sample also yield this CDR3. This chain connects TRBV5-1 to TRBJ2-3; 7 bases line up with TRBD1. Germline V lookup: CDR1 SGHRS, CDR2 YFSETQ. V trimming: 4 bases; J trimming: 3 bases; junction bases outside the gene matches: 5. The CDR3 is 14 residues long. The CDR3 coding sequence is TGCGCCAGCAGCCTGGGACAGTCTACAGATACGCAGTATTTT. Translated, it gives CASSLGQSTDTQYF. Combining the CDR3 with reference TRBV5-1 and TRBJ2-3 gives the whole variable domain KAGVTQTPRYLIKTRGQQVTLSCSPISGHRSVSWYQQTPGQGLQFLFEYFSETQRNKGNFPGRFSGRQFSNSRSEMNVSTLELGDSALYLCASSLGQSTDTQYFGPGTRLTVL.

The gene calls are TRBV7-3 and TRBJ2-1; 11 bases map to TRBD2. The V segment lost 3 bases and the J segment 7 bases; nucleotides outside the gene matches: 5. Looked up from germline, CDR1 is SGHTA and CDR2 is FQGTGA. This CDR3 is built from 15 residues. The CDR3: CASSFSGGAWNEQFF. CDR3 nucleotide sequence: TGTGCCAGCAGCTTTAGCGGGGGGGCTTGGAATGAGCAGTTCTTC.

The V call is TRBV19, the J call TRBJ1-5; no clear D gene. This CDR3 has 13 amino acids. Germline V CDR1 and CDR2: LNHDA, SQIVND (reference sequence). Trimming took 4 bases from V and 0 from J, leaving 4 bases between them. CDR3: CASSTVSNQPQHF. The CDR3 region has the DNA TGTGCCAGTAGTACAGTTAGCAATCAGCCCCAGCATTTT.

The chain links TRBV5-4 to TRBJ2-3, with 13 bases matching TRBD2. Per the germline V gene, CDR1 is SGHNT and CDR2 is YYREEE (reference sequence). Trimming took 0 bases from V and 4 from J; bases not matched to a gene: 5. This CDR3 has 17 residues. CDR3 nucleotide sequence: TGTGCCAGCAGCTTGGGACTAGCGGGGGGCGTAGCAGATACGCAGTATTTT. Amino acids: CASSLGLAGGVADTQYF.

This clone was found once. The CDR3 region is CASAPAGPYEQYF. CDR3 sequence (DNA): TGTGCCAGCGCCCCCGCGGGTCCCTACGAGCAGTACTTC. V is TRBV27 and J is TRBJ2-7, with D perhaps TRBD2 (5 bases). The germline V and J ends were trimmed by 8 bases and 2 bases, with 13 bases remaining between them. This CDR3 comprises 13 residues. CDR1 and CDR2 from the germline V gene are MNHEY and SMNVEV (reference sequence).

The genes are TRBV13 and TRBJ2-7, with 10 nucleotides matching TRBD2. CDR3 size: 14 residues. CDR1 and CDR2 from the germline V gene are PRHDT and FYEKMQ (reference sequence). V shed 5 bases and J 4 bases; nucleotides not matched to a gene: 5. The CDR3 sequence is CASSRASGSYEQYF. The CDR3 DNA sequence: TGTGCCAGCAGCCGGGCTAGCGGGAGTTACGAGCAGTACTTC. The full variable domain, its missing parts supplied by reference TRBV13 and TRBJ2-7, is AAGVIQSPRHLIKEKRETATLKCYPIPRHDTVYWYQQGPGQDPQFLISFYEKMQSDKGSIPDRFSAQQFSDYHSELNMSSLELGDSALYFCASSRASGSYEQYFGPGTRLTVT.

CDR3 in DNA: TGTGCCACCAGCAAGGTGGGACAGGGAAGGAACGGGGAGCTGTTTTTT. It codes for CATSKVGQGRNGELFF. The chain combines TRBV15 with TRBJ2-2, with 9 bases fitting TRBD1. Trimming cost V 4 bases and J 7 bases; bases outside gene matches: 10. CDR3 size: 16 residues. Germline V gene data show CDR1 as LNHNV and CDR2 as YYDKDF (reference sequence).

The genes are TRBV6-1 and TRBJ1-2, with D perhaps TRBD1 (6 bases). Trimming shortened V by 0 bases and J by 8 bases, and 13 bases separated the two germline ends. Germline lookup yields CDR1 MNHNS and CDR2 SASEGT. The CDR3 is made up of 14 amino acids. The CDR3 DNA is TGTGCCAGCAGTGAAGCGCATGGGGGCCTCGGCTACACCTTC. Its translation is CASSEAHGGLGYTF.

In the case of this clone: The same CDR3 can be traced to other DNA sequences in this sample. The rearrangement uses TRBV7-3 and TRBJ2-6; 7 bases map to TRBD1. The CDR3 spans 16 residues. V was pared by 4 bases and J by 4 bases, with 7 bases of the junction left unmatched. Germline V gene sequence: CDR1 SGHTA, CDR2 FQGTGA. The CDR3 region has the DNA TGTGCCAGCAGCTCAAGACAGGGTGCCGGGGCCAACGTCCTGACTTTC. Translation: CASSSRQGAGANVLTF.

This chain's CDR3 is CASSSTGGLAVTDTQYF. The CDR3 bases are TGTGCCAGCAGCTCAACGGGAGGGCTAGCCGTAACAGATACGCAGTATTTT. This chain connects TRBV7-3 to TRBJ2-3; 8 positions agree with TRBD2. The germline gives CDR1 SGHTA, CDR2 FQGTGA. This CDR3 is 17 amino acids long. J was trimmed by 3 bases and V by 4 bases; bases with no gene match: 12.

This chain uses TRBV19 with TRBJ2-5; TRBD2 might be the D (5 bases). There are 14 residues in the CDR3. The V gene's germline CDR1 is LNHDA and CDR2 SQIVND (reference sequence). The V and J ends lost 1 base and 5 bases respectively, with 11 bases between them. For the CDR3, the DNA is TGTGCCAGTAGTATAGCCCGGACTGGGGAGACCCAGTACTTC. It encodes CASSIARTGETQYF.

V is TRBV6-2 or TRBV6-3 and J is TRBJ1-1, with D possibly being TRBD1 (5 bases). CDR3 length: 17 residues. With 1 base removed from V and 10 bases from J, the gap between germline ends came to 25 bases. Germline values: CDR1 MNHEY, CDR2 SVGEGT. CDR3 region: CASSYLQDGHFIPGAFF. CDR3 sequence (DNA): TGTGCCAGCAGTTACTTACAAGATGGACACTTCATCCCTGGAGCTTTCTTT.

This chain links TRBV6-1 with TRBJ1-1; D gene unclear. The V gene lost 2 bases and the J gene lost 5 bases, with 15 bases spanning the gap. Germline CDR1 is MNHNS and CDR2 is SASEGT. The CDR3 has 15 residues. Written as DNA, the CDR3 is TGTGCCAGCAGTGAACGTCTGGGGAGGAGAACTGAAGCTTTCTTT. Translated, it gives CASSERLGRRTEAFF.

J is TRBJ1-3 and V is TRBV2, with TRBD1 as a possible D gene (5 bases). V dropped 7 bases and J dropped 0 bases, with 16 bases sitting between them. The CDR3 is 16 amino acids. Germline-derived CDR1 and CDR2 are SNHLY and FYNNEI. CDR3 in DNA: TGTGCCAGCACCAGCGACAGTGCCTCCTCTGGAAACACCATATATTTT. This encodes CASTSDSASSGNTIYF.

This clone was counted between two and nine times. The chain has TRBV5-6 and TRBJ1-5; tentatively, D is TRBD1 (5 bases). This CDR3 is built from 12 residues. The V end lost 4 bases, the J end lost 5 bases, and 7 bases lay between the germline ends. Germline CDR1 SGHDT, CDR2 YYEEEE. This chain's CDR3 is CASSPRDQPQHF. CDR3 coding DNA: TGTGCCAGCAGCCCCAGGGATCAGCCCCAGCATTTT. The whole variable domain, remainder taken from reference TRBV5-6 and TRBJ1-5, is DAGVTQSPTHLIKTRGQQVTLRCSPKSGHDTVSWYQQALGQGPQFIFQYYEEEERQRGNFPDRFSGHQFPNYSSELNVNALLLGDSALYLCASSPRDQPQHFGDGTRLSIL.

This chain uses TRBV5-6 with TRBJ2-1; 12 nucleotides match TRBD2. After removal of 1 base from V and 8 bases from J, the junction contained 7 bases not matched to a gene. The CDR3 has 16 residues. Germline V gene lookup returns CDR1 SGHDT and CDR2 YYEEEE. The DNA of the CDR3 is TGTGCCAGCAGCTTGATTGGGACTAGCGGGTGGGATGAGCAGTTCTTC. Its protein is CASSLIGTSGWDEQFF.

V and J are TRBV19 and TRBJ2-1; 9 bases map to TRBD2. CDR1 is LNHDA and CDR2 is SQIVND in the germline V gene (reference sequence). The CDR3 covers 14 residues. V gave up 7 bases and J gave up 7 bases; unmatched junction bases: 8. For the CDR3, the DNA is TGTGCCAGTACCTTTGGACTAGCGTGGAATGAGCAGTTCTTC. Encoded protein: CASTFGLAWNEQFF.

The rearrangement uses TRBV4-2 and TRBJ2-3; 10 bases map to TRBD2. Germline CDR1 LGHNA, CDR2 YNFKEQ. CDR3 length equals 17 residues. Trimming at V came to 0 bases and at J to 2 bases, leaving 5 bases not matched to a gene. CDR3 sequence reads: CASSQDRAGGFTDTQYF. The CDR3 nucleotides read TGTGCCAGCAGCCAAGATAGAGCGGGGGGGTTCACAGATACGCAGTATTTT.

The chain links TRBV28 to TRBJ2-7; 10 positions match TRBD2. The CDR3 contains 13 residues. From germline, CDR1 is MDHEN and CDR2 SYDVKM. V dropped 9 bases and J dropped 4; count of bases not matched to a gene: 6. The CDR3, as DNA: TGTGCCAGTCGCCCGGGACTAGCGTACGAGCAGTACTTC. Translating gives CASRPGLAYEQYF. Filled out from reference TRBV28 and TRBJ2-7, the complete variable domain reads DVKVTQSSRYLVKRTGEKVFLECVQDMDHENMFWYRQDPGLGLRLIYFSYDVKMKEKGDIPEGYSVSREKKERFSLILESASTNQTSMYLCASRPGLAYEQYFGPGTRLTVT.

CDR3: CASSPGLAGSNEQFF. In DNA form, the CDR3 reads TGTGCCAGCAGCCCGGGACTAGCGGGCTCCAATGAGCAGTTCTTC. This chain links TRBV7-3 with TRBJ2-1; 12 bases line up with TRBD2. CDR1 SGHTA and CDR2 FQGTGA come from the germline V gene. The V and J ends lost 5 bases and 6 bases, in that order; junction bases with no gene match: 5. The CDR3 spans 15 residues.

The gene calls are TRBV10-3 and TRBJ1-2; unclear D gene. The CDR3 runs 13 residues. V was clipped by 1 base and J by 8 bases, with 11 bases between them. CDR1 and CDR2 (germline): ENHRY, SYGVKD. CDR3 DNA sequence: TGTGCCATCAGTGAGTACGCTTCCGGGGGCTACACCTTC. Its protein is CAISEYASGGYTF.

The chain couples TRBV10-3 to TRBJ1-2, with D unclear. The CDR3 length is 13 residues. Germline values: CDR1 ENHRY, CDR2 SYGVKD. V lost 0 bases to trimming and J lost 3 bases, with 5 bases between them. CDR3 bases: TGTGCCATCAGTGAGTCCACGGACTATGGCTACACCTTC. It yields the protein CAISESTDYGYTF.

V is TRBV5-6 and J is TRBJ1-6; D gene uncertain. The CDR3 runs to 14 residues. Looked up from germline, CDR1 is SGHDT and CDR2 is YYEEEE. Trimming removed 5 bases at V and 3 bases at J, with 9 bases between. CDR3 protein: CASRVGSYNSPLHF. Here the CDR3 DNA reads TGTGCCAGCAGAGTAGGGAGCTATAATTCACCCCTCCACTTT. Based on the CDR3 plus reference TRBV5-6 and TRBJ1-6, the full variable domain is DAGVTQSPTHLIKTRGQQVTLRCSPKSGHDTVSWYQQALGQGPQFIFQYYEEEERQRGNFPDRFSGHQFPNYSSELNVNALLLGDSALYLCASRVGSYNSPLHFGNGTRLTVT.

This clone came up once. The chain employs TRBV23-1 and TRBJ1-1; 7 bases are a match to TRBD1. TRBV23-1 is reported as an ORF; its role is uncertain. This CDR3 has 15 amino acids. CDR3 protein: CVWVNRGIMNTEAFF. Here the CDR3 DNA reads TGCGTTTGGGTTAACAGGGGAATAATGAACACTGAAGCTTTCTTT.

The chain employs TRBV5-4 and TRBJ2-7; no clear D. CDR3 length: 11 amino acids. Germline V lookup: CDR1 SGHNT, CDR2 YYREEE (reference sequence). V lost 0 bases to trimming and J lost 5 bases, with 3 bases between them. As DNA, the CDR3 is TGTGCCAGCAGCTTGGCCGACGAGCAGTACTTC. Translation gives CASSLADEQYF.

As DNA, the CDR3 is TGTGCCAGCAGGCCAGACAGGGTACCAGGAAACACCATATATTTT. Protein: CASRPDRVPGNTIYF. The rearrangement links TRBV6-5 to TRBJ1-3; 7 nucleotides line up with TRBD1. V shed 6 bases and J 4 bases; nucleotides not matched to a gene: 9. This CDR3 comprises 15 residues. Germline V gene data show CDR1 as MNHEY and CDR2 as SVGAGI.

CDR3 sequence (DNA): TGTGCCAGCAGCCGTCATTCCTACGAGCAGTACTTC. Amino acid sequence: CASSRHSYEQYF. This chain joins TRBV14 and TRBJ2-7, with no clear D. The germline V gene encodes CDR1 SGHDN and CDR2 FVKESK. Between the trimmed V and J ends, which lost 4 bases and 1 base, there was a span of 5 bases. The CDR3 has 12 residues.

The chain links TRBV6-1 to TRBJ1-6; D call uncertain. V gave up 0 bases and J gave up 6 bases, with 6 bases separating them. Germline CDR1 MNHNS, CDR2 SASEGT. The CDR3 covers 14 residues. The DNA of the CDR3 is TGTGCCAGCAGTGAAGCGTACAGTAATTCACCCCTCCACTTT. As protein: CASSEAYSNSPLHF.